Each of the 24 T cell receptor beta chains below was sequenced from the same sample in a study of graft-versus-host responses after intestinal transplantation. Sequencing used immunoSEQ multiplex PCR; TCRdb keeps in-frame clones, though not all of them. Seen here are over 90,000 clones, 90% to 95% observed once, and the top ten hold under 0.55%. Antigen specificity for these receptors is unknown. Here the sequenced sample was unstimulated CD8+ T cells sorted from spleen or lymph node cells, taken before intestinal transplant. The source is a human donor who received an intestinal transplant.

CDR3 protein: CSVGWEGPNEQFF. CDR3 nucleotide sequence: TGCAGCGTTGGGTGGGAGGGCCCCAATGAGCAGTTCTTC. This chain joins TRBV29-1 and TRBJ2-1, with 7 nucleotides matching TRBD2. V shed 4 bases, J shed 6 bases, and the junction held 6 bases outside the gene matches. Germline loops: CDR1 SQVTM, CDR2 ANQGSEA. The CDR3 spans 13 residues.

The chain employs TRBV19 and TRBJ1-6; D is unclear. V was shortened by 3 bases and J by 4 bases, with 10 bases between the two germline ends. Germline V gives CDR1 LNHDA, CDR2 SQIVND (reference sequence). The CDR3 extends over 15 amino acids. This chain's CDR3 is CASSILAEYNSPLHF. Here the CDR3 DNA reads TGTGCCAGTAGTATTCTGGCAGAATATAATTCACCCCTCCACTTT. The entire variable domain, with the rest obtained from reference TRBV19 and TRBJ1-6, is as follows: DGGITQSPKYLFRKEGQNVTLSCEQNLNHDAMYWYRQDPGQGLRLIYYSQIVNDFQKGDIAEGYSVSREKKESFPLTVTSAQKNPTAFYLCASSILAEYNSPLHFGNGTRLTVT.

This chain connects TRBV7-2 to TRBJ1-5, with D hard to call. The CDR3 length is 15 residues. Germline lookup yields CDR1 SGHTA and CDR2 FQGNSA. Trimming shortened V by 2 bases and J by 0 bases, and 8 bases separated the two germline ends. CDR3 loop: CASSLSGNSNQPQHF. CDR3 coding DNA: TGTGCCAGCAGCTTATCGGGAAATAGCAATCAGCCCCAGCATTTT.

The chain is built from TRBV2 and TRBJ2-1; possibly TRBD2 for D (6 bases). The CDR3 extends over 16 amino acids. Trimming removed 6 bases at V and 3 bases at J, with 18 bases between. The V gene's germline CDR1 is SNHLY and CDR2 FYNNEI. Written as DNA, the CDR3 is TGTGCCAGCAGCGGAAGGCCCACGGACTACTACAATGAGCAGTTCTTC. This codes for CASSGRPTDYYNEQFF. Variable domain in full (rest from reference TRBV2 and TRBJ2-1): EPEVTQTPSHQVTQMGQEVILRCVPISNHLYFYWYRQILGQKVEFLVSFYNNEISEKSEIFDDQFSVERPDGSNFTLKIRSTKLEDSAMYFCASSGRPTDYYNEQFFGPGTRLTVL.

CDR3 bases: TGTGCCAGCAGTTTAATCATGAACACTGAAGCTTTCTTT. Translated: CASSLIMNTEAFF. V usage is TRBV27 and J usage is TRBJ1-1; D is uncertain. This CDR3 comprises 13 residues. Germline CDR1 is MNHEY and CDR2 is SMNVEV (reference sequence). Trimming took 2 bases from V and 0 from J, leaving 4 bases between them.

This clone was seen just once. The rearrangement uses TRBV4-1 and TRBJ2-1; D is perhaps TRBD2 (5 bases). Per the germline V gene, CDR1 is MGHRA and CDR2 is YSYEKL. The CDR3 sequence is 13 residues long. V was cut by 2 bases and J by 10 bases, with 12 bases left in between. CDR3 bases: TGCGCCAGCAGCCAACACGCACCGGGGGAGCAGTTCTTC. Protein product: CASSQHAPGEQFF.

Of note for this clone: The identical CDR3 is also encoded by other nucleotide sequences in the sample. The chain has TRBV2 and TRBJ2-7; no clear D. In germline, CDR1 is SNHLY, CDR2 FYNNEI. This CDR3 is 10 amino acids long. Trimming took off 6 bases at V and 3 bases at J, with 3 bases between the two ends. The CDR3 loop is CASRYYEQYF. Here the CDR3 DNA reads TGTGCCAGCAGATACTACGAGCAGTACTTC.

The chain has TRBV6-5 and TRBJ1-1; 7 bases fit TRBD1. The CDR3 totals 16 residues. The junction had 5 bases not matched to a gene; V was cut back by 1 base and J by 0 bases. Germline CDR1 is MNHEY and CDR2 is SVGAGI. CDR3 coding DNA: TGTGCCAGCAGTTACTTCAGGGGGAAACTGAACACTGAAGCTTTCTTT. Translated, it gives CASSYFRGKLNTEAFF.

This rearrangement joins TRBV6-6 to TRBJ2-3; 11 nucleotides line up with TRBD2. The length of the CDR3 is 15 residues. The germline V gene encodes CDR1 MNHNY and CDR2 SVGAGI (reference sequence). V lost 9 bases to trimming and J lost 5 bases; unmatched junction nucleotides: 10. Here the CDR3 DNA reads TGTGCCAGTGAAGACTCTAGCGGGAGGAGAGATACGCAGTATTTT. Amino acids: CASEDSSGRRDTQYF.

The CDR3 loop reads CASSLIPLAGGEKLFF. CDR3 DNA: TGTGCCAGCAGTTTAATCCCCCTGGCCGGGGGTGAAAAACTGTTTTTT. The rearrangement joins TRBV28 to TRBJ1-4; maybe TRBD1 (5 bases). Trimming removed 2 bases at V and 7 bases at J, with 17 bases between. The CDR3 spans 16 residues. Germline CDR1 and CDR2: MDHEN and SYDVKM.

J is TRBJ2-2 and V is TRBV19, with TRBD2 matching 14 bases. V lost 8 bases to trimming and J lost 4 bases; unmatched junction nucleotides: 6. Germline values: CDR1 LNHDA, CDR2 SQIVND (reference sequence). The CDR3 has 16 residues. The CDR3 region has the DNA TGTGCCAGTGGACTCGGGACTAGCGGGAGCACCGGGGAGCTGTTTTTT. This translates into CASGLGTSGSTGELFF. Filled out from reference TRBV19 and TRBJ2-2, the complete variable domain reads DGGITQSPKYLFRKEGQNVTLSCEQNLNHDAMYWYRQDPGQGLRLIYYSQIVNDFQKGDIAEGYSVSREKKESFPLTVTSAQKNPTAFYLCASGLGTSGSTGELFFGEGSRLTVL.

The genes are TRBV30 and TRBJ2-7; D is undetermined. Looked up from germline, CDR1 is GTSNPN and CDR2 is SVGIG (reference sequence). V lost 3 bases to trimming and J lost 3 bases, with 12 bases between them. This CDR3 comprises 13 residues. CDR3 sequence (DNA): TGTGCCTGGAGCTCAGGATCGGACTACGAGCAGTACTTC. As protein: CAWSSGSDYEQYF.

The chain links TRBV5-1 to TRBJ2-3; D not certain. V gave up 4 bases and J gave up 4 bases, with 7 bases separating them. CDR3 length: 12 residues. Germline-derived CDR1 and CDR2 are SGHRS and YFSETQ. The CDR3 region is CASSPPSDTQYF. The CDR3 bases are TGCGCCAGCAGCCCTCCCTCAGATACGCAGTATTTT. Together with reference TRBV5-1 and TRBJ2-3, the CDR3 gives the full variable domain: KAGVTQTPRYLIKTRGQQVTLSCSPISGHRSVSWYQQTPGQGLQFLFEYFSETQRNKGNFPGRFSGRQFSNSRSEMNVSTLELGDSALYLCASSPPSDTQYFGPGTRLTVL.

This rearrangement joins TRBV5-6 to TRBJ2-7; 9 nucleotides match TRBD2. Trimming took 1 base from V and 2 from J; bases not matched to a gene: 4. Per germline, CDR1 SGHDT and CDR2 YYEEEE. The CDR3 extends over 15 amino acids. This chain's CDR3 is CASSLSSGGPYEQYF. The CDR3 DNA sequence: TGTGCCAGCAGCTTGAGTAGCGGGGGCCCCTACGAGCAGTACTTC.

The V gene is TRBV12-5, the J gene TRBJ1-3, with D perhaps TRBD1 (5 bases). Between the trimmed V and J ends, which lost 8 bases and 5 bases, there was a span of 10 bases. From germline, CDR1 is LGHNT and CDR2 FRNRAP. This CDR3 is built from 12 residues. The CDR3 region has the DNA TGTGCTAGTTCAGGGAGGAGAAACACCATATATTTT. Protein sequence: CASSGRRNTIYF.

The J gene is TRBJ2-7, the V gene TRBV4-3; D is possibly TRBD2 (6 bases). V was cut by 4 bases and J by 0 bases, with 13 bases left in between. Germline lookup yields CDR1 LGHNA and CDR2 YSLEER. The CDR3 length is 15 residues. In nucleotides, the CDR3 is TGCGCCAGCAGCCTTTCGGGGGACGGCTCCTACGAGCAGTACTTC. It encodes CASSLSGDGSYEQYF.

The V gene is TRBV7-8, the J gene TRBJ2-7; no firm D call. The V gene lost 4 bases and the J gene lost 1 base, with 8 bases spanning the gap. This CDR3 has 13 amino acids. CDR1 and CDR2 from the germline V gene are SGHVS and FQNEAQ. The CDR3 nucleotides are TGTGCCAGCAGCTCCCGGGTTTCCTACGAGCAGTACTTC. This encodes CASSSRVSYEQYF.

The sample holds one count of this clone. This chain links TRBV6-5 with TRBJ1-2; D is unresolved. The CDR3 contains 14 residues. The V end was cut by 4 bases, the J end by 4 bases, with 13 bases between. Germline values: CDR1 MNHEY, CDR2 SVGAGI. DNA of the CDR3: TGTGCCAGCAGTTGGAACCCGGGTTTCTATGGCTACACCTTC. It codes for CASSWNPGFYGYTF.

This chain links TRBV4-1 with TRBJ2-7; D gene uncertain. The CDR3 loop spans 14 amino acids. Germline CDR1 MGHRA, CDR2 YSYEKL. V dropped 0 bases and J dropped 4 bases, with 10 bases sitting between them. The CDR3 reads CASSQDRSKYEQYF. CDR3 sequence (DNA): TGCGCCAGCAGCCAAGATCGGAGTAAGTACGAGCAGTACTTC.

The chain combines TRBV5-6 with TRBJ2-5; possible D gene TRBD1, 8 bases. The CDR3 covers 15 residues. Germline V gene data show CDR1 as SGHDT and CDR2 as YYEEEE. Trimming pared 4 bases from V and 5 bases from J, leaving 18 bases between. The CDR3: CASSPRTGRVETQYF. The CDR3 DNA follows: TGTGCCAGCAGCCCCCGGACAGGGAGGGTCGAGACCCAGTACTTC.

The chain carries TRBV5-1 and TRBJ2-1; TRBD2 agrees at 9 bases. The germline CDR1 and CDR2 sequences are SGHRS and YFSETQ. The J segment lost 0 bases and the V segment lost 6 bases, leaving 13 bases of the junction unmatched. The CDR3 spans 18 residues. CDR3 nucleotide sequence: TGCGCCAGCAAGCAAGGACTAGCGACCTTCAGCTCCTACAATGAGCAGTTCTTC. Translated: CASKQGLATFSSYNEQFF.

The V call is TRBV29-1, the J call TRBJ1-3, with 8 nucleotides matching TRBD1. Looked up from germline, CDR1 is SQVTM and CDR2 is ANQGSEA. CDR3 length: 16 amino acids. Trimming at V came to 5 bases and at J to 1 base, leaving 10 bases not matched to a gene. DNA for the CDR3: TGCAGCGTTCTCCCGGGGACAGGTTCTTCTGGAAACACCATATATTTT. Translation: CSVLPGTGSSGNTIYF.

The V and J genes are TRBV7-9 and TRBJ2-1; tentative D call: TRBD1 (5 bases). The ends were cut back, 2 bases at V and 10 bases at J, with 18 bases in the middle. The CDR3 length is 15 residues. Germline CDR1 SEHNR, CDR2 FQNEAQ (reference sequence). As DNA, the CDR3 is TGTGCCAGCAGCTTACCAACCGGTACAGGTGTGGAGCAGTTCTTC. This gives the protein CASSLPTGTGVEQFF.

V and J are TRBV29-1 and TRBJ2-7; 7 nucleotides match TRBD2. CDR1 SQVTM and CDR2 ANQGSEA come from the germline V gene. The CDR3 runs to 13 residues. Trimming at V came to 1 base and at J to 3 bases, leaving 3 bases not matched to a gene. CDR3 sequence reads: CSVEGGSNYEQYF. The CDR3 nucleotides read TGCAGCGTTGAAGGCGGGAGTAACTACGAGCAGTACTTC.